This T cell receptor (beta chain) was captured in a study of blood T cell repertoires in COVID-19. Method: immunoSEQ multiplex PCR; TCRdb's copy keeps in-frame clones and lacks some. The sample includes a few hundred thousand clones, approximately 84% of them seen just once. The V gene end was trimmed by 5 bases and the J gene end by 1 base; junction bases not matched to a gene: 4. CDR1 is SEHNR and CDR2 is FQNEAQ in the germline V gene (reference sequence). The CDR3 totals 15 residues. The age range of participants was about 18 to 90 years, with residence in some 25 US areas. Sequenced input: PBMCs or T cells enriched from blood (not recorded which). This chain joins TRBV7-9 and TRBJ2-5; TRBD1 agrees at 10 bases. This sequence originates from a woman under 40 who had recovered from COVID-19. The CDR3, as DNA: TGTGCCAGCAGCCCCTGGACAGGGGGCCAAGAGACCCAGTACTTC. It is translated as CASSPWTGGQETQYF.